This entry lists 21 T cell receptor beta chains sequenced from one sample in a study of blood T cell repertoires in COVID-19 (dated by TCRdb to the early 2020s). Receptor libraries were prepared by the immunoSEQ multiplex PCR assay. TCRdb obtained this table from immuneACCESS and retained in-frame rearrangements with V and J assigned. These tables miss some clones; where compared with another copy, unresolved V genes account for less than half of the shortfall, and the remainder is unexplained. This sample comprises tens of thousands of clones, more than 70% of them detected only once. Clones ranked in the top ten supply approximately 5.2% of the sample. The sequenced sample was peripheral blood. The receptors stem from a human donor in a cohort sampled during active COVID-19.

The chain has TRBV19 and TRBJ1-4; maybe TRBD1 (5 bases). The CDR3 contains 14 residues. With 5 bases removed from V and 7 bases from J, the gap between germline ends came to 14 bases. The germline V gene encodes CDR1 LNHDA and CDR2 SQIVND (reference sequence). The CDR3 DNA is TGTGCCAGTAGTCCTACCGCAGGGTCTGAAAAACTGTTTTTT. Translation: CASSPTAGSEKLFF.

This chain connects TRBV18 to TRBJ1-4; D gene uncertain. Between the trimmed V and J ends, which lost 3 bases and 4 bases, there was a span of 12 bases. This CDR3 spans 15 amino acids. Germline assignment: CDR1 KGHSH and CDR2 LQKENI. CDR3 coding DNA: TGTGCCAGCTCACCTTCGCCAGCGTTTAATGAAAAACTGTTTTTT. Its translation is CASSPSPAFNEKLFF.

The rearrangement joins TRBV30 to TRBJ1-4; TRBD1 matches 10 bases. V lost 1 base to trimming and J lost 11 bases; unmatched junction nucleotides: 7. The CDR3 runs 14 residues. The germline CDR1 and CDR2 sequences are GTSNPN and SVGIG (reference sequence). The CDR3 spells CAWSETGGAGKLFF. CDR3 sequence (DNA): TGTGCCTGGAGTGAGACAGGGGGCGCCGGGAAACTGTTTTTT.

The J gene is TRBJ2-7, the V gene TRBV18, with TRBD1 matching over 9 bases. This CDR3 region has 12 residues. CDR1 is KGHSH and CDR2 is LQKENI in the germline V gene. The trim removed 9 bases at V and 3 bases at J, leaving 3 bases unmatched. The CDR3 DNA reads TGTGCCAGTTTGGGACAGGGCTACGAGCAGTACTTC. Its protein product is CASLGQGYEQYF.

This chain joins TRBV5-4 and TRBJ1-1, with 8 bases identical to TRBD1. The CDR3 consists of 16 residues. J lost 6 bases, V lost 0 bases, and 10 bases had no gene match. CDR1 and CDR2 from the germline V gene are SGHNT and YYREEE (reference sequence). CDR3 sequence reads: CASSLGGGQGAPEAFF. CDR3 nucleotides: TGTGCCAGCAGCTTGGGTGGGGGCCAGGGGGCCCCTGAAGCTTTCTTT.

The gene calls are TRBV5-1 and TRBJ2-3; unclear D gene. V lost 0 bases and J lost 2, with 4 bases in between. The CDR3 consists of 13 residues. Germline CDR1 is SGHRS and CDR2 is YFSETQ. CDR3 sequence: CASSLDNTDTQYF. CDR3 DNA sequence: TGCGCCAGCAGCTTGGACAACACAGATACGCAGTATTTT.

This clone is a singleton in its sample. The chain has TRBV5-1 and TRBJ2-2; 9 nucleotides align to TRBD1. The CDR3 totals 19 residues. Germline V gene sequence: CDR1 SGHRS, CDR2 YFSETQ. The trim removed 0 bases at V and 8 bases at J, leaving 17 bases unmatched. The CDR3 DNA follows: TGCGCCAGCAGCTTGGGGTGGGTTAGGGACAGGGCTTTCTCTGGGGAGCTGTTTTTT. It is translated as CASSLGWVRDRAFSGELFF.

This chain uses TRBV5-1 with TRBJ2-5, with 9 bases matching TRBD2. The V gene end was trimmed by 1 base and the J gene end by 5 bases; junction bases not matched to a gene: 9. From germline, CDR1 is SGHRS and CDR2 YFSETQ. This CDR3 has 16 residues. CDR3 DNA: TGCGCCAGCAGCTTGCAAGCGGGGGGAGCTGCGGAGACCCAGTACTTC. This codes for CASSLQAGGAAETQYF.

This chain connects TRBV30 to TRBJ1-4; perhaps TRBD1 as D (5 bases). V lost 4 bases to trimming and J lost 6 bases, with 15 bases between them. The CDR3 contains 14 residues. Per the germline V gene, CDR1 is GTSNPN and CDR2 is SVGIG (reference sequence). The CDR3, as DNA: TGTGCCTGGAACCGGGACCGCGGGGATGAAAAACTGTTTTTT. It specifies CAWNRDRGDEKLFF.

V usage is TRBV15 and J usage is TRBJ1-3; D may be TRBD1 (6 bases). The CDR3 consists of 17 residues. Germline lookup yields CDR1 LNHNV and CDR2 YYDKDF (reference sequence). Trimming removed 0 bases from V and 2 bases from J, with 14 bases in between. The CDR3 loop reads CATSRDSGGATGNTIYF. The CDR3 DNA reads TGTGCCACCAGCAGAGATTCGGGGGGGGCGACTGGAAACACCATATATTTT.

This chain joins TRBV10-2 and TRBJ1-2, with 9 bases matching TRBD1. The length of the CDR3 is 14 residues. Germline V lookup: CDR1 WSHSY, CDR2 SAAADI. With 10 bases clipped from V and 3 bases from J, the junction kept 9 bases outside the gene matches. CDR3 sequence reads: CATKQGAIDYGYTF. The DNA for the CDR3 is TGCGCCACAAAACAGGGGGCAATAGACTATGGCTACACCTTC.

The chain joins TRBV6-4 to TRBJ2-2; 11 bases map to TRBD2. Looked up from germline, CDR1 is MRHNA and CDR2 is SNTAGT. The junction had 0 bases not matched to a gene; V was cut back by 6 bases and J by 3 bases. CDR3 length: 14 residues. This chain's CDR3 is CASRLAGDTGELFF. The CDR3 coding sequence is TGTGCCAGCAGACTAGCGGGAGACACCGGGGAGCTGTTTTTT.

This clone appeared once. The rearrangement links TRBV19 to TRBJ1-1; possibly TRBD1 for D (5 bases). Trimming shortened V by 3 bases and J by 11 bases, and 13 bases separated the two germline ends. CDR1 and CDR2 from the germline V gene are LNHDA and SQIVND (reference sequence). This CDR3 spans 12 amino acids. The DNA of the CDR3 is TGTGCCAGTAGTATTGCGGGGCTGATGGCTTTCTTT. Translated, it gives CASSIAGLMAFF.

The chain joins TRBV2 to TRBJ1-1, with D possibly matching TRBD1 (5 bases). Germline values: CDR1 SNHLY, CDR2 FYNNEI. There are 13 residues in the CDR3. Between the trimmed V and J ends, which lost 4 bases and 4 bases, there was a span of 10 bases. CDR3 nucleotides: TGTGCCAGCAGTGGGGGGGGGTCCACTGAAGCTTTCTTT. Protein: CASSGGGSTEAFF.

The genes are TRBV6-5 and TRBJ1-5, with 8 positions matching TRBD1. The V gene's germline CDR1 is MNHEY and CDR2 SVGAGI. The CDR3 runs 15 residues. V dropped 10 bases and J dropped 6; count of bases not matched to a gene: 14. CDR3 nucleotide sequence: TGTGCCACAAATCCACGTGGACAGGGTCCTCAGCCCCAGCATTTT. This sequence encodes CATNPRGQGPQPQHF.

This chain links TRBV7-8 with TRBJ1-2, with a possible D match to TRBD1 (6 bases). The V and J ends lost 9 bases and 4 bases respectively, with 9 bases between them. CDR3 size: 11 residues. Germline-derived CDR1 and CDR2 are SGHVS and FQNEAQ. In DNA form, the CDR3 reads TGTGCCAGTGTAGGGGGCTATGGCTACACCTTC. It encodes CASVGGYGYTF.

The chain recombines TRBV10-3 with TRBJ2-3, with a tentative D call TRBD2 (6 bases). Between the trimmed V and J ends, which lost 0 bases and 2 bases, there was a span of 9 bases. The CDR3 runs to 15 residues. Germline V lookup: CDR1 ENHRY, CDR2 SYGVKD. CDR3 sequence (DNA): TGTGCCATCAGTGAGTCCGCGGGGCTCACAGATACGCAGTATTTT. This codes for CAISESAGLTDTQYF.

The gene calls are TRBV24-1 and TRBJ1-5; D gene unclear. V lost 9 bases and J lost 5, with 13 bases in between. Per germline, CDR1 KGHDR and CDR2 SFDVKD. This CDR3 spans 13 amino acids. The DNA of the CDR3 is TGTGCCACCGCCCGCGGGGTAGATCAGCCCCAGCATTTT. It translates to CATARGVDQPQHF.

A single count supports this clone. The CDR3 DNA reads as TGTGCCAGCAGCCTCACAGGGGGCGCGTACAATGAGCAGTTCTTC. Its protein product is CASSLTGGAYNEQFF. The chain couples TRBV3-1 (or the pseudogene TRBV3-2) to TRBJ2-1; the match to TRBD1 covers 9 bases. The trim removed 4 bases at V and 4 bases at J, leaving 5 bases unmatched. CDR1 is LGHDT, CDR2 YNNKEL, per germline (reference sequence). The CDR3 is 15 amino acids.

The genes are TRBV6-6 and TRBJ1-5; D call uncertain. Trimming took 8 bases from V and 9 from J, leaving 14 bases between them. This CDR3 contains 12 residues. CDR1 is MNHNY, CDR2 SVGAGI, per germline (reference sequence). The CDR3 region has the DNA TGTGCCAGCGTGGCAGCCGAGGGGCCCCAGCATTTT. Translating gives CASVAAEGPQHF.

The chain joins TRBV5-1 to TRBJ1-2, with D possibly being TRBD1 (6 bases). This CDR3 comprises 14 residues. Germline CDR1 is SGHRS and CDR2 is YFSETQ. V was pared by 4 bases and J by 8 bases, with 18 bases between. CDR3 bases: TGCGCCAGCAGCCGCACCCTATCTCAGGGGGGCTACACCTTC. The encoded protein is CASSRTLSQGGYTF. Supplemented by reference TRBV5-1 and TRBJ1-2, the full variable domain reads KAGVTQTPRYLIKTRGQQVTLSCSPISGHRSVSWYQQTPGQGLQFLFEYFSETQRNKGNFPGRFSGRQFSNSRSEMNVSTLELGDSALYLCASSRTLSQGGYTFGSGTRLTVV.